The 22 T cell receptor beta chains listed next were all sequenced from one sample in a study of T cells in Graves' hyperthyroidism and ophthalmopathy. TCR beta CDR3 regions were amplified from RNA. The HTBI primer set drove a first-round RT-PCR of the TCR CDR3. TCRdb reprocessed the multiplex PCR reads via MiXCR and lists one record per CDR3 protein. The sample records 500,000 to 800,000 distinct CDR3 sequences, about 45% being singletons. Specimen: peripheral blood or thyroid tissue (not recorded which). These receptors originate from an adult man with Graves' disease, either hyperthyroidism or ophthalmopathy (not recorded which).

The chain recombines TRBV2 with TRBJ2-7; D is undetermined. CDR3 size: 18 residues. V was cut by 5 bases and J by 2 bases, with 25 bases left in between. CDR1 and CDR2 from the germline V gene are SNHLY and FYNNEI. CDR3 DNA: TGTGCCAGCAGTTACTCGCGGTTCTGGCGTCAGAGAGCCTACGAGCAGTACTTC. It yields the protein CASSYSRFWRQRAYEQYF.

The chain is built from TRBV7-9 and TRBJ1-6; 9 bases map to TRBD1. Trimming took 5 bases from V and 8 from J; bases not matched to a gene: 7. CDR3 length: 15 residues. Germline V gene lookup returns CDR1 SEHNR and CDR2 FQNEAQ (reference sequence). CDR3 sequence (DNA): TGTGCCAGCAGCAGCAGCCGGGACAGGGATTCACCCCTCCACTTT. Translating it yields CASSSSRDRDSPLHF.

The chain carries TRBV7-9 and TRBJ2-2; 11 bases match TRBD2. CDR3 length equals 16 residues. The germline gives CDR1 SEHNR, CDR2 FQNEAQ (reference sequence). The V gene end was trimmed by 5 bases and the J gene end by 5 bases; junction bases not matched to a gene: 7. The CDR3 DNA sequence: TGTGCCAGCAGCCCACTAGCGGGAGCGGGAACCGGGGAGCTGTTTTTT. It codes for CASSPLAGAGTGELFF. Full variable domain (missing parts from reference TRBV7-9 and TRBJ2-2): DTGVSQNPRHKITKRGQNVTFRCDPISEHNRLYWYRQTLGQGPEFLTYFQNEAQLEKSRLLSDRFSAERPKGSFSTLEIQRTEQGDSAMYLCASSPLAGAGTGELFFGEGSRLTVL.

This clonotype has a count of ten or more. The CDR3 DNA reads as TGTGCCACCAGCAGAGAGGCACAGGGTATACAGCCCCAGCATTTT. It is translated as CATSREAQGIQPQHF. The genes are TRBV15 and TRBJ1-5; TRBD1 might be the D (6 bases). Germline loops: CDR1 LNHNV, CDR2 YYDKDF (reference sequence). Trimming cost V 0 bases and J 7 bases, with 13 bases left between them. This CDR3 comprises 15 residues. The full variable domain, completed using reference TRBV15 and TRBJ1-5, is DAMVIQNPRYQVTQFGKPVTLSCSQTLNHNVMYWYQQKSSQAPKLLFHYYDKDFNNEADTPDNFQSRRPNTSFCFLDIRSPGLGDTAMYLCATSREAQGIQPQHFGDGTRLSIL.

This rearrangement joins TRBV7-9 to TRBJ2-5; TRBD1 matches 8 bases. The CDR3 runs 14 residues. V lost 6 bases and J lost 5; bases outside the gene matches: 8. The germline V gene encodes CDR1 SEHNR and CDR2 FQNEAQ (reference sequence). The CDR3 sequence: CASRSTGGGETQYF. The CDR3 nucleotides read TGTGCCAGCAGGAGCACAGGGGGTGGGGAGACCCAGTACTTC.

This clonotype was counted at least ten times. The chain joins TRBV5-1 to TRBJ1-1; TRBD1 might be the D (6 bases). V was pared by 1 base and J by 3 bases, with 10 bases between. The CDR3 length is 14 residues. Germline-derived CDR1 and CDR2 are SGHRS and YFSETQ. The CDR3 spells CASSLLGGDTEAFF. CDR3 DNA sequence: TGCGCCAGCAGCTTGTTAGGGGGAGACACTGAAGCTTTCTTT.

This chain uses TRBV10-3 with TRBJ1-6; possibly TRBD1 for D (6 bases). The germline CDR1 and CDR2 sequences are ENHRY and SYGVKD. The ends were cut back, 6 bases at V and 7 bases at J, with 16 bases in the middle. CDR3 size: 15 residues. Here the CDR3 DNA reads TGTGCCATCAGGGACAGCTTAGCGCCGAATTCACCCCTCCACTTT. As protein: CAIRDSLAPNSPLHF.

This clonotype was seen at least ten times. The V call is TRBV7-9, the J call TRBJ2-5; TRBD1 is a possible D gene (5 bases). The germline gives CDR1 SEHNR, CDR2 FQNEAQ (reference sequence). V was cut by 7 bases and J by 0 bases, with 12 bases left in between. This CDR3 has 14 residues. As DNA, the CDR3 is TGTGCCAGCACCCAGGGCCAGTACCAAGAGACCCAGTACTTC. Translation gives CASTQGQYQETQYF. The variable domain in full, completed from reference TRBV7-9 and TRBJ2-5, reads DTGVSQNPRHKITKRGQNVTFRCDPISEHNRLYWYRQTLGQGPEFLTYFQNEAQLEKSRLLSDRFSAERPKGSFSTLEIQRTEQGDSAMYLCASTQGQYQETQYFGPGTRLLVL.

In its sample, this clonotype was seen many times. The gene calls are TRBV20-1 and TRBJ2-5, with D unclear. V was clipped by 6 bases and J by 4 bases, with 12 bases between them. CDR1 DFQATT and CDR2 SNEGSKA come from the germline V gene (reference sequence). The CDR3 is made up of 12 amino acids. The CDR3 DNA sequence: TGCAGTGCCAACGGCCCTACAGAGACCCAGTACTTC. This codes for CSANGPTETQYF.

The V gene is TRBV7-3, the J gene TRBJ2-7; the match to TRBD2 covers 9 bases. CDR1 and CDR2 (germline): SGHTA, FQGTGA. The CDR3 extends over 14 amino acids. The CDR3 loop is CAQTARGGSYEQYF. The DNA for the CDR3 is TGTGCTCAGACGGCGCGGGGGGGCTCCTACGAGCAGTACTTC.

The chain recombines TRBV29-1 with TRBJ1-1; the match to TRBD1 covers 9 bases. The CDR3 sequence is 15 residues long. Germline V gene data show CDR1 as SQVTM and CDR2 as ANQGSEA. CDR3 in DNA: TGCAGTGCTCCTCGACAGGGGGTCCTTAACACTGAAGCTTTCTTT. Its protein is CSAPRQGVLNTEAFF.

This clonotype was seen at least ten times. CDR3 protein: CASSPSGGHSPLHF. CDR3 nucleotides: TGTGCCAGTAGCCCCTCGGGGGGTCATTCACCCCTCCACTTT. The chain is built from TRBV19 and TRBJ1-6; the D gene is possibly TRBD1 (5 bases). This CDR3 region has 14 residues. Trimming cost V 6 bases and J 8 bases, with 14 bases left between them. CDR1 and CDR2 (germline): LNHDA, SQIVND (reference sequence).

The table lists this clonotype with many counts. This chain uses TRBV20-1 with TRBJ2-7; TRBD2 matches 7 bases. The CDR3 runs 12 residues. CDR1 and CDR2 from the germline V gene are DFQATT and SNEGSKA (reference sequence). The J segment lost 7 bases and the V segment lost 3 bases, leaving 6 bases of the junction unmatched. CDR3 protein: CSASREVGEQYF. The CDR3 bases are TGCAGTGCTAGCCGGGAGGTAGGGGAGCAGTACTTC.

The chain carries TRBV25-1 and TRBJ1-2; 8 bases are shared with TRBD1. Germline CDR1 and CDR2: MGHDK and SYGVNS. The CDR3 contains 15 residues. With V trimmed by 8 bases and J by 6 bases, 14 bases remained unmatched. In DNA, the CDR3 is TGTGCCAGCGTTGAAGGAGGGACAGGATCCAATGGCTACACCTTC. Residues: CASVEGGTGSNGYTF.

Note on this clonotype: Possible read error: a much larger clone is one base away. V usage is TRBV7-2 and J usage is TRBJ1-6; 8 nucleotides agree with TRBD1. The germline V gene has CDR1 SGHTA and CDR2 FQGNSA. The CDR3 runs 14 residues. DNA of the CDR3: TGTGCCAGCAGCTTCTCAGGGGGCGGTTCACCCCCCCACTTT. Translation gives CASSFSGGGSPPHF. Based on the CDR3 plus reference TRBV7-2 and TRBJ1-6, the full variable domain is GAGVSQSPSNKVTEKGKDVELRCDPISGHTALYWYRQSLGQGLEFLIYFQGNSAPDKSGLPSDRFSAERTGGSVSTLTIQRTQQEDSAVYLCASSFSGGGSPPHFGNGTRLTVT.

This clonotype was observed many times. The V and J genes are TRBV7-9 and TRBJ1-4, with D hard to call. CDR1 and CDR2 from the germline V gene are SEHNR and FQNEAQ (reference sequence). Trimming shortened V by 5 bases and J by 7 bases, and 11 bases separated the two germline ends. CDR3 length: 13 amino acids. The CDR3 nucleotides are TGTGCCAGCAGCCCCTCTGGCGGTGAAAAACTGTTTTTT. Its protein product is CASSPSGGEKLFF.

As DNA, the CDR3 is TGTGCCAGCAGCCAGGGGCACCGGACAGGGGGCGACTATGGCTACACCTTC. Residues: CASSQGHRTGGDYGYTF. The V and J genes are TRBV2 and TRBJ1-2; 11 positions match TRBD1. This CDR3 region has 17 residues. Germline V gene data show CDR1 as SNHLY and CDR2 as FYNNEI. V dropped 6 bases and J dropped 3; count of bases not matched to a gene: 12.

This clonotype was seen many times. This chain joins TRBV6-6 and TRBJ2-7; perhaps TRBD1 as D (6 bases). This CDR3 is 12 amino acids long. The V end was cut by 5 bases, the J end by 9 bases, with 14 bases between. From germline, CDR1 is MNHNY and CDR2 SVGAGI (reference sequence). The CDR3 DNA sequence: TGTGCCAGCAGTCGAGGACAGTTCGGGCAGTACTTC. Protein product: CASSRGQFGQYF.

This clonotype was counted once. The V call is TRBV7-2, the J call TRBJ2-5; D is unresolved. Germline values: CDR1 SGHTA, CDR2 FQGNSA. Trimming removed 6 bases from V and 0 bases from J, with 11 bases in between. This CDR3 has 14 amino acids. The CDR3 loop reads CASRPGPNQETQYF. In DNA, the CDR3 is TGTGCCAGCAGACCCGGACCGAACCAAGAGACCCAGTACTTC.

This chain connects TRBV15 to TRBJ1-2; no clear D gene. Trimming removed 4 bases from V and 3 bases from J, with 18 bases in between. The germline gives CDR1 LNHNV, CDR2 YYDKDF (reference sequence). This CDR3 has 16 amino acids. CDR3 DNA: TGTGCCACCAGCATAAGGAGGGCGGGCTTCGACTATGGCTACACCTTC. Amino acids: CATSIRRAGFDYGYTF.

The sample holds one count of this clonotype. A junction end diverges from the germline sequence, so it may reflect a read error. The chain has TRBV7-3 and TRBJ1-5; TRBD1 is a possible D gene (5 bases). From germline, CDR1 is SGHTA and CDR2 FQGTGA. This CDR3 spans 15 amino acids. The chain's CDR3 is CASSQDPQATGPQHF. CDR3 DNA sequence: TGCGCCAGCAGCCAAGATCCCCAGGCTACAGGGCCCCAGCATTTT.

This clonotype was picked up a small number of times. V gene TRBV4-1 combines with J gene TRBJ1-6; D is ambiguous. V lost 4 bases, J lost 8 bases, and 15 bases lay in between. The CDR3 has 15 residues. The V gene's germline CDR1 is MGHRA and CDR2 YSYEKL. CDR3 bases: TGCGCCAGCAGCCTAGTTGTATCCCGGGATTCACCCCTCCACTTT. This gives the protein CASSLVVSRDSPLHF.